The rows below give T cell receptor beta chains drawn from one sample of a study of a mutant IDH1 vaccine in newly diagnosed glioma. The antigens these receptors bind are not known. Produced via immunoSEQ multiplex PCR; TCRdb's table is partial and in-frame only. The sample consists of 10,000 to 15,000 clones, around three quarters of them appearing once. The sample here was PBMCs, taken from a glioma patient whose treatment included an IDH1 peptide vaccine. The origin of the receptors is a middle-aged woman with glioma. Each CDR3 is given with its conserved first and last residue. Fields, in order: CDR3 protein, J gene, V gene, CDR3 length.

cdr3_aa: CASSQWDYSGYTF
j_call: TRBJ1-2
v_call: TRBV7-9
cdr3_length: 13

cdr3_aa: CASSSTGPGAFF
j_call: TRBJ1-1
v_call: TRBV28
cdr3_length: 12

cdr3_aa: CASSDSPGGTEAFF
j_call: TRBJ1-1
v_call: TRBV6-4
cdr3_length: 14

cdr3_aa: CAISEGVRIQETQYF
j_call: TRBJ2-5
v_call: TRBV10-3
cdr3_length: 15

cdr3_aa: CASTQTPGGSGKLFF
j_call: TRBJ1-4
v_call: TRBV5-1
cdr3_length: 15

cdr3_aa: CASRPLTGGSGGYTF
j_call: TRBJ1-2
v_call: TRBV4-2
cdr3_length: 15

cdr3_aa: CASSGEGSLYGYTF
j_call: TRBJ1-2
v_call: TRBV9
cdr3_length: 14

cdr3_aa: CATSTGRSDYGYTF
j_call: TRBJ1-2
v_call: TRBV15
cdr3_length: 14

cdr3_aa: CASSFGLSGGYTF
j_call: TRBJ1-2
v_call: TRBV6-5
cdr3_length: 13

cdr3_aa: CASSLAPTDPYGYTF
j_call: TRBJ1-2
v_call: TRBV27
cdr3_length: 15

cdr3_aa: CASSLDPSGSGEYF
j_call: TRBJ2-7
v_call: TRBV5-6
cdr3_length: 14

cdr3_aa: CASSLAGTVNTEAFF
j_call: TRBJ1-1
v_call: TRBV5-4
cdr3_length: 15

cdr3_aa: CASSPTGADQPQHF
j_call: TRBJ1-5
v_call: TRBV11-2
cdr3_length: 14

cdr3_aa: CATRGVRATGELFF
j_call: TRBJ2-2
v_call: TRBV15
cdr3_length: 14

cdr3_aa: CASSEQGSQPQHF
j_call: TRBJ1-5
v_call: TRBV6-1
cdr3_length: 13

cdr3_aa: CASNPGTRGQSSYNEQFF
j_call: TRBJ2-1
v_call: TRBV5-6
cdr3_length: 18

cdr3_aa: CASSRGTGGPYEQYF
j_call: TRBJ2-7
v_call: TRBV11-2
cdr3_length: 15

cdr3_aa: CASSLRRPTHTDTQYF
j_call: TRBJ2-3
v_call: TRBV19
cdr3_length: 16

cdr3_aa: CASLDPGGETEAFF
j_call: TRBJ1-1
v_call: TRBV5-5
cdr3_length: 14

cdr3_aa: CASSMNPGTPAYEQYF
j_call: TRBJ2-7
v_call: TRBV5-6
cdr3_length: 16

cdr3_aa: CASSAPTLAGLDEQYF
j_call: TRBJ2-7
v_call: TRBV9
cdr3_length: 16

cdr3_aa: CASSRTSYEQYF
j_call: TRBJ2-7
v_call: TRBV7-8
cdr3_length: 12

cdr3_aa: CASSEGGSGNTEAFF
j_call: TRBJ1-1
v_call: TRBV6-1
cdr3_length: 15

cdr3_aa: CASSLEGYEQYF
j_call: TRBJ2-7
v_call: TRBV5-4
cdr3_length: 12

cdr3_aa: CASSEQGTGGYEQYF
j_call: TRBJ2-7
v_call: TRBV6-1
cdr3_length: 15

cdr3_aa: CASSVGDFEQFF
j_call: TRBJ2-1
v_call: TRBV6-1
cdr3_length: 12

cdr3_aa: CASSPRASTDTQYF
j_call: TRBJ2-3
v_call: TRBV18
cdr3_length: 14

cdr3_aa: CASSPGSNTEAFF
j_call: TRBJ1-1
v_call: TRBV11-2
cdr3_length: 13